The rows below give T cell receptor beta chains drawn from one sample of a study of T cells in Graves' hyperthyroidism and ophthalmopathy. TCRdb reanalysed the multiplex PCR reads using MiXCR and keeps one entry per CDR3 protein. The sample lists some 800,000 distinct CDR3 sequences, over 35% occurring once. The source material was blood. These receptors were obtained from a man aged 18 to 29 with Graves' hyperthyroidism. Both conserved end residues are part of each CDR3. Each record gives: CDR3 DNA, CDR3 protein, J gene, clone size, V gene, D gene. A D gene is named only where the DNA matches it firmly. Only part of the rows carry a size: once, few, many, or a class if the clone is expanded.

TGTGCCAGCAGCCAAGAAAAGGGGACTAGCGGGAGGTACGCCCAAGAGACCCAGTACTTC CASSQEKGTSGRYAQETQYF TRBJ2-5 - TRBV3-1 TRBD2
TGTGCCAGCAGCCCAAATCCCTCCGGGAAACGGAACACTGAAGCTTTCTTT CASSPNPSGKRNTEAFF TRBJ1-1 - TRBV3-1 -
TGTAGCCATAGTGTGCGGCCGGGGGGCAGGGCTGGGGCCAACGTCCTGACTTTC CSHSVRPGGRAGANVLTF TRBJ2-6 once TRBV25-1 -
TGTGCCAGCAGTTTCGACAGGGAAAGGGTTTACGAGCAGTACTTC CASSFDRERVYEQYF TRBJ2-7 - TRBV12-3/TRBV12-4 TRBD1
TGTGCCAGCTCGCTGGAGCTAGAGGGAAACACCATATATTTT CASSLELEGNTIYF TRBJ1-3 - TRBV25-1 -
TGTGCCAGCAGCGTAAGCGGGGGGGACGGCGGGGAGCTGTTTTTT CASSVSGGDGGELFF TRBJ2-2 - TRBV9 TRBD2
TGTGCCAGCAGCTTAATGGGACGAGAAGGACCCGGGGAGCTGTTTTTT CASSLMGREGPGELFF TRBJ2-2 - TRBV7-9 -
TGTGCCAGCAGCTTTGCGGGCGGGAACACTGAAGCTTTCTTT CASSFAGGNTEAFF TRBJ1-1 many TRBV7-2 -
TGTGCCAGCAGCCAAAATACTCTAGGGGATCAGCCCCAGCATTTT CASSQNTLGDQPQHF TRBJ1-5 - TRBV25-1 -
TGCAGTGCTAGCCCTCGGACAGGGACTGAAAAACTGTTTTTT CSASPRTGTEKLFF TRBJ1-4 - TRBV20-1 TRBD1
TGTGCCAGCAGCTACCTAGGCGCCCTGGTAGGGGAGCTGTTTTTT CASSYLGALVGELFF TRBJ2-2 few TRBV11-3 -
TGTGCCAGTAGTATAAGGGACAGGGTGTATGAGCAGTACTTC CASSIRDRVYEQYF TRBJ2-7 few TRBV19 TRBD1
TGCAGTGCTAGGGATCGGCCTGGGGGAACTAATGAAAAACTGTTTTTT CSARDRPGGTNEKLFF TRBJ1-4 many TRBV20-1 -
TGCAGTGCTAGAGACGGAGGGGACAGGCGACACTATGGCTACACCTTC CSARDGGDRRHYGYTF TRBJ1-2 many TRBV20-1 TRBD1
TGTGCCAGCAGTGAGGGACAGCACCAGCATTTT CASSEGQHQHF TRBJ1-5 - TRBV2 TRBD1
TGTGCCAGCAGCACGCCGGGGGGGTCTAGTGGAAACACCATATATTTT CASSTPGGSSGNTIYF TRBJ1-3 few TRBV7-6 -
TGTGCCATCAGTGACCGGACTAGCGGGGCCACCTACGAGCAGTACTTC CAISDRTSGATYEQYF TRBJ2-7 few TRBV10-3 TRBD2
TGCAGCGTTGCGGGACAGGGATACGAGCAGTACTTC CSVAGQGYEQYF TRBJ2-7 many TRBV29-1 TRBD1
TGTGCCAGCAGCCCAAAGGGGTCTGGGGCCAACGTCCTGACTTTC CASSPKGSGANVLTF TRBJ2-6 - TRBV9 -
TGTGCCATCAGTGAGTCGTCCTATAGTAACTATGGCTACACCTTC CAISESSYSNYGYTF TRBJ1-2 - TRBV10-3 -
TGCGCCAGCAGCTTACCGCGGGACAGCTACGAGCAGTACTTC CASSLPRDSYEQYF TRBJ2-7 few TRBV5-1 -
TGTGCCAGCAGTTATCGCGGGGTTTCTGAAGCTTTCTTT CASSYRGVSEAFF TRBJ1-1 few TRBV6-6 -
TGTGCCAGCAGTGTTTACGGGGTTAACACCGGGGAGCTGTTTTTT CASSVYGVNTGELFF TRBJ2-2 few TRBV2 -
TGTGCCAGCGAGCAGGAGGGCAATCAGCCCCAGCATTTT CASEQEGNQPQHF TRBJ1-5 many TRBV2 -
TGCGCCAGCAGCTTGGGTTTCGGGACAACTAATGAAGCTTTCTTT CASSLGFGTTNEAFF TRBJ1-1 - TRBV5-1 -
TGTGCCAGCAGTGGGCGGGGGGGCTCGGCCGAGCAGTACTTC CASSGRGGSAEQYF TRBJ2-7 - TRBV25-1 TRBD2
TGCAGCGTTGCCCTGACAGGGGGCACTGAAGCTTTCTTT CSVALTGGTEAFF TRBJ1-1 many TRBV29-1 TRBD1
TGTGCCAGCAACCGGGCGGGAGGCTCCTACGAGCAGTACTTC CASNRAGGSYEQYF TRBJ2-7 few TRBV12-3/TRBV12-4 TRBD2
TGTGCCAGCAACCCTGGGGGTGGGGGGGAGCAGTACTTC CASNPGGGGEQYF TRBJ2-7 - TRBV12-3/TRBV12-4 -
TGCAGCGTTGAAAGGGGAGACGGGAGGGAGACCCAGTACTTC CSVERGDGRETQYF TRBJ2-5 - TRBV29-1 TRBD2
TGTGCCAGCAGTGGGACAGCCGGAAACACCATATATTTT CASSGTAGNTIYF TRBJ1-3 many TRBV2 -
TGTGCCACCAGCAGAGATCCCCCCGACGAGCAGTACTTC CATSRDPPDEQYF TRBJ2-7 many TRBV15 -
TGTGCCAGCAGCTGGTATAGGGATGGCTACACCTTC CASSWYRDGYTF TRBJ1-2 few TRBV5-5 -
TGTGCCAGCAGCCTCGACCTATTTCCCTATAGGGAGCAGTACTTC CASSLDLFPYREQYF TRBJ2-7 - TRBV14 -
TGTGCCAGCAGCCCGAGGACACGCTCCTACGAGCAGTACTTC CASSPRTRSYEQYF TRBJ2-7 - TRBV7-2 -
TGTGCCAGCACCGGCGTAGGGGCGGGGTTCACTGAAGCTTTCTTT CASTGVGAGFTEAFF TRBJ1-1 few TRBV11-2 -
TGTGCCAGCAGCTTGTGGGGGGCCGGGGAGCTGTTTTTT CASSLWGAGELFF TRBJ2-2 many TRBV5-6 -
TGCAGCGCCTGGGATGGGGCTAAGGATACGCAGTATTTT CSAWDGAKDTQYF TRBJ2-3 - TRBV29-1 -